Listed below are T cell receptor beta chains from one sample, sequenced in a study of cytomegalovirus exposure and HLA in healthy donors. Data came from immunoSEQ multiplex PCR; TCRdb stores just in-frame clones and leaves some out. This table has around 100,000 clones, approximately 80% appearing once. Sequenced: PBMCs. The receptors come from a woman aged 18-35 years in good health and CMV-seropositive. CDR3s include the opening cysteine and the closing phenylalanine or tryptophan. Each record gives: V gene, D gene, J gene, CDR3 protein. A D gene is named only where the DNA matches it firmly.

TRBV6-6	TRBD1	TRBJ1-2	CASSTGGVECYGYTF
TRBV9	TRBD2	TRBJ2-7	CASSETGTSGDEQYF
TRBV6-1	TRBD1	TRBJ1-5	CASSVDRGLNQPQHF
TRBV7-3	NA	TRBJ1-1	CASSPRQNTEAFF
TRBV6-5	NA	TRBJ1-2	CASSRNRETNYGYTF
TRBV13	NA	TRBJ2-7	CASSLLFGTGEQYF
TRBV4-1	TRBD2	NA	CASSQGLAGYNREQYF
TRBV28	TRBD1	TRBJ2-7	CASSADRVNAEQYF
TRBV19	NA	TRBJ1-3	CASSREGTVGNTIYF
TRBV6-6	NA	TRBJ1-1	CASSSRDRAFF
TRBV7-6	TRBD1	TRBJ2-6	CASTPGGISGANVLTF
TRBV28	NA	TRBJ1-1	CASRISGRTEAFF
TRBV5-1	NA	TRBJ2-3	CASSLGLGPDTQYF
TRBV7-3	NA	TRBJ2-5	CASRPEGSETQYF
TRBV6-1	NA	TRBJ2-7	CASSEFTSISYEQYF
TRBV5-1	TRBD2	TRBJ2-1	CASSFSGGPYSGQFF
TRBV9	TRBD2	TRBJ2-1	CASSSSGTSEDQFF
TRBV11-3	TRBD2	TRBJ2-3	CASSFKAGGSPDTQYF
TRBV6-1	TRBD1	TRBJ1-1	CASSEGFAGTEDFF
TRBV5-1	NA	TRBJ1-4	CASSLGGRVGTNEKLFF
TRBV30	NA	TRBJ1-5	CAWSVRQGLQPQHF
TRBV7-9	TRBD1	TRBJ2-7	CASSDPPGTGTYEQYF
TRBV6-1	NA	TRBJ1-5	CASSEFAAGNQPQHF
TRBV5-1	NA	TRBJ2-3	CASSASLGLTDTQYF
TRBV2	NA	TRBJ1-4	CASIETGPVNEKLFF
TRBV7-2	TRBD2	TRBJ2-2	CASCPFAGVGTGELFF
TRBV29-1	NA	TRBJ1-5	CSVEDLYFQGREVNQPQHF
TRBV6-5	NA	TRBJ1-2	CASSYGGSGYTF
TRBV5-1	NA	TRBJ1-1	CASSLLRNTEAFF
TRBV4-2	NA	TRBJ2-1	CASSQAGSEQFF
TRBV11-1	NA	TRBJ1-1	CASSVPQFRGEAFF
TRBV7-9	NA	TRBJ2-5	CASSPRFGETQYF
TRBV19	NA	TRBJ1-2	CASRLGANYGYTF
TRBV5-4	TRBD2	TRBJ2-1	CASSAGLAGGGSSYNEQFF
TRBV30	NA	TRBJ1-3	CAWTRRTVGNTIYF
TRBV6-5	NA	TRBJ1-2	CASSYRGYYGYTF
TRBV19	TRBD1	TRBJ1-5	CASSAGTASYQPQHF